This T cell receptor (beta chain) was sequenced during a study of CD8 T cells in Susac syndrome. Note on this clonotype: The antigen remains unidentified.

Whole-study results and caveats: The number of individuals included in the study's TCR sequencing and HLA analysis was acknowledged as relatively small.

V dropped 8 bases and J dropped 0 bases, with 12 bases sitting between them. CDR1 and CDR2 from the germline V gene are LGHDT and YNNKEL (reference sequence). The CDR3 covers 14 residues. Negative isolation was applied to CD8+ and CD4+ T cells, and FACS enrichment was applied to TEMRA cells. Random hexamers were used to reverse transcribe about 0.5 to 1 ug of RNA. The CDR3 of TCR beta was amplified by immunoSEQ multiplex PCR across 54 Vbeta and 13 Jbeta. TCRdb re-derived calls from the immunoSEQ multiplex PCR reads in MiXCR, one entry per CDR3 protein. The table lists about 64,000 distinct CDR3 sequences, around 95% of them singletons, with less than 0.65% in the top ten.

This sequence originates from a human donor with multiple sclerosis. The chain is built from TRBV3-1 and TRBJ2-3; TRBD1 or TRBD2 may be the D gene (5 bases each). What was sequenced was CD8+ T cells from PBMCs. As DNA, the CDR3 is TGTGCCAGCGCCGGGACCGTGAGCACAGATACGCAGTATTTT. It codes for CASAGTVSTDTQYF.